The rows below give T cell receptor beta chains drawn from one sample of a study of monozygotic twins with cystic fibrosis. Repertoires were generated with immunoSEQ multiplex PCR, while TCRdb's copy carries only in-frame clones and drops some. Of over 30,000 clones in the sample, under 70% are singletons; the top ten hold less than 0.9%. Sequenced sample: blood. These receptors all stem from a girl aged 10 to 17 with cystic fibrosis. CDR3s include the opening cysteine and the closing phenylalanine or tryptophan. Each record gives: CDR3 length, V gene, J gene, CDR3 protein.

13,TRBV7-3,TRBJ2-7,CASSVAYRGEQYF
15,TRBV5-4,TRBJ2-5,CASRLSRGTQETQYF
11,TRBV6-5,TRBJ2-1,CASSYLNEQFF
11,TRBV20-1,TRBJ1-2,CSASVGGSYTF
15,TRBV5-8,TRBJ2-4,CASSFRSGGLGIQYF
14,TRBV7-7,TRBJ1-4,CASSRTGMGEKLFF
15,TRBV7-9,TRBJ1-3,CASSLLIGAGNTIYF
15,TRBV15,TRBJ1-5,CATSRYHGGSQPQHF
13,TRBV6-6,TRBJ2-1,CASPTDSGNEQFF
13,TRBV30,TRBJ1-1,CAWEGGVNTEAFF
12,TRBV6-1,TRBJ2-5,CASSTAQETQYF
11,TRBV6-1,TRBJ2-5,CASSEAARVYF
14,TRBV5-4,TRBJ1-2,CASSGKDSRDGYTF
11,TRBV11-2,TRBJ1-2,CASSLAGSYTF
14,TRBV19,TRBJ2-7,CASSTPGLDYEQYF
12,TRBV30,TRBJ1-1,CAGDRVNTEAFF
11,TRBV5-6,TRBJ1-5,CASISEEPQHF
16,TRBV27,TRBJ2-7,CASSLLWDRGPEEQYF
17,TRBV19,TRBJ2-3,CASSIGVAGGPTDTQYF
17,TRBV18,TRBJ2-6,CASSAGGSYSGANVLTF
13,TRBV29-1,TRBJ2-2,CSALGLATGELFF
13,TRBV5-1,TRBJ2-5,CASSVEYQETQYF